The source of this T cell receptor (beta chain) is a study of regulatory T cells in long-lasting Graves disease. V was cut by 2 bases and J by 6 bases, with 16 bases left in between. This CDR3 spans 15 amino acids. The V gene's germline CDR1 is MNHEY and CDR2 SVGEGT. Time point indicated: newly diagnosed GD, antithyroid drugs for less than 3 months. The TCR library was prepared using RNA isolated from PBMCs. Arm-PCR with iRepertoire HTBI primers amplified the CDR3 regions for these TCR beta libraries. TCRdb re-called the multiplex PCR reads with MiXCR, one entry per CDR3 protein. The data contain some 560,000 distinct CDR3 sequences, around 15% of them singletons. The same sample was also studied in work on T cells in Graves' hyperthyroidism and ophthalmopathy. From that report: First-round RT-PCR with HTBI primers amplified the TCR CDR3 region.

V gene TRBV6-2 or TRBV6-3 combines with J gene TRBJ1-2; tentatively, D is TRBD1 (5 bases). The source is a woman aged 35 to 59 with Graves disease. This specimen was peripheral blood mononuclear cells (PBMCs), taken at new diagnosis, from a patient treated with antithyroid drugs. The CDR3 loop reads CASSYRAEWGDGYTF. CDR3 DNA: TGTGCCAGCAGTTACAGGGCGGAGTGGGGGGATGGCTACACCTTC.